Below are 13 T cell receptor beta chains sequenced from a single sample in a study of early T cells in non-severe SARS-CoV-2 infection. Via MiXCR, TCRdb re-called the 5' RACE reads, giving one row per CDR3 protein. The table includes 70,000 to 95,000 distinct CDR3 sequences, more than 13% detected once. The sequenced sample consisted of whole blood. Every receptor here comes from an adult who was a healthcare worker with PCR-confirmed SARS-CoV-2 infection or an uninfected control (not recorded which).

This clonotype turned up a few times. The chain carries TRBV27 and TRBJ2-7; D gene uncertain. Trimming stripped 8 bases from V and 5 bases from J, with 4 bases between. This CDR3 region has 9 residues. Germline assignment: CDR1 MNHEY and CDR2 SMNVEV (reference sequence). The CDR3 nucleotides read TGTGCCAGCGGGCACGAGCAGTACTTC. Residues: CASGHEQYF.

The chain combines TRBV20-1 with TRBJ2-4; possible D gene TRBD2, 5 bases. The CDR3 runs to 11 residues. The germline V gene has CDR1 DFQATT and CDR2 SNEGSKA (reference sequence). V was trimmed by 3 bases and J by 8 bases, leaving 8 bases between them. In DNA, the CDR3 is TGCAGTGCTAGGATCGGGGACATTCAGTACTTC. It codes for CSARIGDIQYF.

This rearrangement joins TRBV5-1 to TRBJ2-7, with D maybe TRBD1 (6 bases). The length of the CDR3 is 14 residues. The V gene lost 1 base and the J gene lost 3 bases, with 11 bases spanning the gap. Germline V gene sequence: CDR1 SGHRS, CDR2 YFSETQ. The CDR3 nucleotides are TGCGCCAGCAGCTTGCCAGGGGACGGCTACGAGCAGTACTTC. It translates to CASSLPGDGYEQYF.

The sample holds many counts of this clonotype. The chain recombines TRBV18 with TRBJ1-5, with D perhaps matching TRBD1 (5 bases). This CDR3 comprises 15 residues. The ends were cut back, 3 bases at V and 1 base at J, with 10 bases in the middle. Germline values: CDR1 KGHSH, CDR2 LQKENI. The CDR3 DNA is TGTGCCAGCTCACCCCCCGACAGAAGCAATCAGCCCCAGCATTTT. Its protein is CASSPPDRSNQPQHF. The whole variable domain, remainder taken from reference TRBV18 and TRBJ1-5, is NAGVMQNPRHLVRRRGQEARLRCSPMKGHSHVYWYRQLPEEGLKFMVYLQKENIIDESGMPKERFSAEFPKEGPSILRIQQVVRGDSAAYFCASSPPDRSNQPQHFGDGTRLSIL.

This clonotype was seen many times. The rearrangement links TRBV4-3 to TRBJ1-6; the match to TRBD1 covers 7 bases. Per the germline V gene, CDR1 is LGHNA and CDR2 is YSLEER. This CDR3 comprises 15 residues. After removal of 4 bases from V and 3 bases from J, the junction contained 3 bases not matched to a gene. The CDR3 DNA follows: TGCGCCAGCAGCCCAGGGACAGTCTATAATTCACCCCTCCACTTT. It encodes CASSPGTVYNSPLHF.

This clonotype has a handful of counts. The V call is TRBV4-3, the J call TRBJ1-4; D ambiguous. The germline gives CDR1 LGHNA, CDR2 YSLEER. The CDR3 contains 14 residues. Trimming removed 1 base from V and 6 bases from J, with 9 bases in between. CDR3 nucleotides: TGCGCCAGCAGCCAAGTTCGAAGGGATGAAAAACTGTTTTTT. It encodes CASSQVRRDEKLFF.

This clonotype was picked up many times. The chain couples TRBV10-3 to TRBJ2-7; tentative D call: TRBD1 (5 bases). The CDR3 loop spans 14 amino acids. CDR1 and CDR2 from the germline V gene are ENHRY and SYGVKD. V lost 5 bases to trimming and J lost 2 bases, with 13 bases between them. The CDR3, as DNA: TGTGCCATCAGTCCCTCGACAGAAGCCTACGAGCAGTACTTC. Its translation: CAISPSTEAYEQYF.

This clonotype was seen more than once but under ten times. The chain uses TRBV5-1 and TRBJ1-1; TRBD1 matches at 8 bases. CDR3 length: 14 residues. The germline V gene encodes CDR1 SGHRS and CDR2 YFSETQ. The V and J ends lost 3 bases and 6 bases, in that order; junction bases with no gene match: 7. CDR3 DNA sequence: TGCGCCAGCAGCTCCAGACAGGGGTATCCTGAAGCTTTCTTT. Protein sequence: CASSSRQGYPEAFF.

The chain uses TRBV16 and TRBJ2-6, with 9 bases aligning to TRBD1. CDR3 size: 17 residues. The germline V gene encodes CDR1 KGHSY and CDR2 FQNENV. With 4 bases clipped from V and 0 bases from J, the junction kept 4 bases outside the gene matches. The CDR3: CASSPTGGASGANVLTF. CDR3 nucleotide sequence: TGTGCCAGCAGCCCTACAGGGGGCGCCTCTGGGGCCAACGTCCTGACTTTC.

This clonotype was recorded a few times. This chain uses TRBV6-2 or TRBV6-3 with TRBJ1-1; a possible D gene is TRBD1 (5 bases). The CDR3 is made up of 13 amino acids. Germline CDR1 reads MNHEY; CDR2 reads SVGEGT. V dropped 4 bases and J dropped 4 bases, with 10 bases sitting between them. CDR3 bases: TGTGCCAGCAGTTCCAGGGAGGGCACTGAAGCTTTCTTT. Its translation: CASSSREGTEAFF.

This clonotype was observed a few times. This chain joins TRBV5-1 and TRBJ2-3, with D uncertain. Looked up from germline, CDR1 is SGHRS and CDR2 is YFSETQ. The CDR3 extends over 12 amino acids. Between the trimmed V and J ends, which lost 0 bases and 5 bases, there was a span of 4 bases. The CDR3 reads CASSLVLDTQYF. The CDR3 DNA sequence: TGCGCCAGCAGCTTGGTTTTAGATACGCAGTATTTT.

This clonotype has ten or more counts. This sequence joins TRBV12-3 or TRBV12-4 and TRBJ1-1; D ambiguous. Trimming cost V 6 bases and J 3 bases, with 8 bases left between them. This CDR3 has 12 amino acids. CDR3 region: CASSFGDTEAFF. The CDR3 coding sequence is TGTGCCAGCAGCTTCGGGGACACTGAAGCTTTCTTT.

The rearrangement links TRBV7-9 to TRBJ2-7; 12 nucleotides align to TRBD2. This CDR3 spans 14 amino acids. The ends lost 4 bases at V and 9 bases at J; junction bases unmatched: 7. Germline CDR1 is SEHNR and CDR2 is FQNEAQ (reference sequence). The CDR3 nucleotides are TGTGCCAGCAGCTACGGACTAGCGGGGAATGGGCAGTACTTC. It translates to CASSYGLAGNGQYF.